The clone carrying this T cell receptor (beta chain) showed up many times. The antigen is not known. This record belongs to a study of CD8 T cells in ankylosing spondylitis. Study-wide points: The study looked at matched synovial fluid samples from ankylosing spondylitis patients. Disease-linked clones were reported to be significantly enriched there. What appeared characteristic of ankylosing spondylitis blood was a TCR beta motif of 7 or 8 highly homologous variants.

TCRdb fed the 5' RACE reads into MiXCR, producing one record per CDR3 protein. The data hold 200,000 to 250,000 distinct CDR3 sequences, with 8% to 9% observed a single time. Germline lookup yields CDR1 DFQATT and CDR2 SNEGSKA (reference sequence). V trimming: 4 bases; J trimming: 3 bases; junction bases outside the gene matches: 14. CDR3 length: 16 residues. The sample consisted of blood, either unsorted or a sorted T cell fraction (not recorded which). This rearrangement joins TRBV20-1 to TRBJ1-1; TRBD1 matches 7 bases. The clonotype comes from a female donor with ankylosing spondylitis or in good health (not recorded which). The CDR3 bases are TGCAGTGCTAAACCGGGACAGTCTTACCACTACACTGAAGCTTTCTTT. It yields the protein CSAKPGQSYHYTEAFF.